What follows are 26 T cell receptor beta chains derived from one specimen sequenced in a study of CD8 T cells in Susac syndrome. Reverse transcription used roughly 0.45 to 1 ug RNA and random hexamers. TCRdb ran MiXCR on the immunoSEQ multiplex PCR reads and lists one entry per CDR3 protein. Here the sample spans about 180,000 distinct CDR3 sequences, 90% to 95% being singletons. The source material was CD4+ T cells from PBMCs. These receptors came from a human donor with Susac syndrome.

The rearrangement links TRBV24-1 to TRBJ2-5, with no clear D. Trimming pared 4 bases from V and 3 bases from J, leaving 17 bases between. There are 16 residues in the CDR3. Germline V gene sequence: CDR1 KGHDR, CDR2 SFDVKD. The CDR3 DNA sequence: TGTGCCACCAGTGAGGGTGGCGGCGGTACCAAAGAGACCCAGTACTTC. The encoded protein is CATSEGGGGTKETQYF.

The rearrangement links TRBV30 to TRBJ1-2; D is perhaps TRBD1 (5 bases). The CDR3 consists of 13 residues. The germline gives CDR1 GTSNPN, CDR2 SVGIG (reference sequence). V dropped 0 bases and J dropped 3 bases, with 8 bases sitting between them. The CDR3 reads CAWSVRQYYGYTF. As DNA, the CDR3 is TGTGCCTGGAGTGTTAGACAGTACTATGGCTACACCTTC.

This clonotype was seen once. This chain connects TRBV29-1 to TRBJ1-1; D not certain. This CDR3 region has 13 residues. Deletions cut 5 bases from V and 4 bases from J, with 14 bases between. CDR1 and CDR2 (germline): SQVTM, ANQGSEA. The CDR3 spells CSVSGLGGTEAFF. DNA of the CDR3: TGCAGCGTTTCCGGGCTCGGAGGCACTGAAGCTTTCTTT.

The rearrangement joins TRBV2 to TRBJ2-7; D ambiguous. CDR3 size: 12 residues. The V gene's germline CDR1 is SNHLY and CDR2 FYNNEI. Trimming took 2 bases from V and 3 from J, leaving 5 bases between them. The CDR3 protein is CASSENGYEQYF. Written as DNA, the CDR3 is TGTGCCAGCAGTGAAAACGGCTACGAGCAGTACTTC.

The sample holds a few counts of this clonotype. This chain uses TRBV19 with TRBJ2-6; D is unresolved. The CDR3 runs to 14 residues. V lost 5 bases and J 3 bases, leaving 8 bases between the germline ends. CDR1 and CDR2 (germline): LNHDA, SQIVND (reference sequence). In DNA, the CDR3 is TGTGCCAGTAGTTGGGCGAGTGGGGCCAACGTCCTGACTTTC. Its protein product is CASSWASGANVLTF.

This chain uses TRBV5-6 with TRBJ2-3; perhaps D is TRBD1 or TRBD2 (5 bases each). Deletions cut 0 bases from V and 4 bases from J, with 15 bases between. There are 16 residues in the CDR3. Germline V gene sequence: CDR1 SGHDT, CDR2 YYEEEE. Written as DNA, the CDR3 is TGTGCCAGCAGCTTGGCCCCTAGCCTGGGGGCAGATACGCAGTATTTT. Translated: CASSLAPSLGADTQYF. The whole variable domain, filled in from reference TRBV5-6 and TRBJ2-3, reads DAGVTQSPTHLIKTRGQQVTLRCSPKSGHDTVSWYQQALGQGPQFIFQYYEEEERQRGNFPDRFSGHQFPNYSSELNVNALLLGDSALYLCASSLAPSLGADTQYFGPGTRLTVL.

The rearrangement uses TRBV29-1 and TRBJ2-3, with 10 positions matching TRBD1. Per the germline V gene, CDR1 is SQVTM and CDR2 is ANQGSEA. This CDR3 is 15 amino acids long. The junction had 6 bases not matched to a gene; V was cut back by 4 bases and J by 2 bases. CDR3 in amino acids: CSVVAGTGATDTQYF. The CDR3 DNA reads TGCAGCGTTGTGGCCGGGACAGGGGCCACAGATACGCAGTATTTT.

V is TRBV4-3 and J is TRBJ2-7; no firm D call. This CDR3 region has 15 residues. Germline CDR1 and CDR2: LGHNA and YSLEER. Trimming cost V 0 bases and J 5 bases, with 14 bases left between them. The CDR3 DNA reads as TGCGCCAGCAGCCAAGATGGGCACGCTGTAAACGAGCAGTACTTC. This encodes CASSQDGHAVNEQYF.

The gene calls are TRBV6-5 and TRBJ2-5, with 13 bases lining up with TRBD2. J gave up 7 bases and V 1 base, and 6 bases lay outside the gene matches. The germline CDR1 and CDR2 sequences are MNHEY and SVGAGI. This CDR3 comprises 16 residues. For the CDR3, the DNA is TGTGCCAGCAGTTACTACACTAGCGGGGGGGCCGGGACCCAGTACTTC. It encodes CASSYYTSGGAGTQYF.

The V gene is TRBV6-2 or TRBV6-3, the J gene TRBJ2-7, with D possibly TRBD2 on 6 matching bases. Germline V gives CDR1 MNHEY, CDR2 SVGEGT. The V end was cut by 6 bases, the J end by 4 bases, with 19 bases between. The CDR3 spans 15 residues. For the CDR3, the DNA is TGTGCCAGCAGCCCCGCATTGGCGGGGATGTACGAGCAGTACTTC. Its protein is CASSPALAGMYEQYF.

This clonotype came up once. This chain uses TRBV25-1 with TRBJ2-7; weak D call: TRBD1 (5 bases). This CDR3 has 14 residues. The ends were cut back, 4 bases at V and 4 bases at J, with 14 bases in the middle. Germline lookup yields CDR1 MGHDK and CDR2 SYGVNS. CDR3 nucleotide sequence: TGTGCCAGCAGTGCCCTCGGTGGGGCTTACGAGCAGTACTTC. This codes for CASSALGGAYEQYF.

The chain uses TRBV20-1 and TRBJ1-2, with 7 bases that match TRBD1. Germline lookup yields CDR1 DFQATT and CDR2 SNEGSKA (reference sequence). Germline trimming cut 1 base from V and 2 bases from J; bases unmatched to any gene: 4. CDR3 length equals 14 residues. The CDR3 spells CSARGTGQNYGYTF. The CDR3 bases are TGCAGTGCTAGAGGAACGGGACAGAACTATGGCTACACCTTC.

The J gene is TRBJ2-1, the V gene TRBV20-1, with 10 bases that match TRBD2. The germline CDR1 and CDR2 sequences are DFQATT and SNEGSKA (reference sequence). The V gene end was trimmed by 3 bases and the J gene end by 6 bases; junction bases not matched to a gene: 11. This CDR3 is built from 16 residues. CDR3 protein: CSASRLAGAYGNEQFF. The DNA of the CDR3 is TGCAGTGCTAGTCGGCTAGCGGGGGCCTATGGCAATGAGCAGTTCTTC.

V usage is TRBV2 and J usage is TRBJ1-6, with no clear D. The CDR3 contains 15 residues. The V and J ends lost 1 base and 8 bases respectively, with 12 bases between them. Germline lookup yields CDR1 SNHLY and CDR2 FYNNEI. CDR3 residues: CASSEEMTVDSPLHF. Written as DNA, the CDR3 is TGTGCCAGCAGTGAAGAGATGACCGTCGATTCACCCCTCCACTTT.

As DNA, the CDR3 is TGTGCCAGCAGTTTGAGGCAGAACACTGAAGCTTTCTTT. Translated: CASSLRQNTEAFF. V gene TRBV12-3 or TRBV12-4 combines with J gene TRBJ1-1; D remains ambiguous. Trimming pared 3 bases from V and 1 base from J, leaving 6 bases between. This CDR3 comprises 13 residues.

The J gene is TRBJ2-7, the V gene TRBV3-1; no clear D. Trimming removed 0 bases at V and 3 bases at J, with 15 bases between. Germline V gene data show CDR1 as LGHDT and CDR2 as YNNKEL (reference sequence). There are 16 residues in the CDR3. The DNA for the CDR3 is TGTGCCAGCAGCCAAGATGGAGCATTACGAGTCTACGAGCAGTACTTC. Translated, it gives CASSQDGALRVYEQYF.

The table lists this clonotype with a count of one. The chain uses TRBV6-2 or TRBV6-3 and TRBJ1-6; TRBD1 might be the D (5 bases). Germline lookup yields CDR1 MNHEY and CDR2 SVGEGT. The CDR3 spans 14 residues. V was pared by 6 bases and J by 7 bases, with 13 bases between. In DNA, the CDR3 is TGTGCCAGCAGCCAACAGGACCTCAATTCACCCCTCCACTTT. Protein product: CASSQQDLNSPLHF.

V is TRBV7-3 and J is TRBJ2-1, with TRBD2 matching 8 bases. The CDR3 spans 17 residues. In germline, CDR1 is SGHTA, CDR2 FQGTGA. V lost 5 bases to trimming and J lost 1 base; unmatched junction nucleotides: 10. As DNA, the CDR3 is TGTGCCAGCAGCCCTCCCGAGCGGGGGACTTCCTACAATGAGCAGTTCTTC. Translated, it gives CASSPPERGTSYNEQFF. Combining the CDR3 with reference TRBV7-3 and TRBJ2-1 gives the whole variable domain GAGVSQTPSNKVTEKGKYVELRCDPISGHTALYWYRQSLGQGPEFLIYFQGTGAADDSGLPNDRFFAVRPEGSVSTLKIQRTERGDSAVYLCASSPPERGTSYNEQFFGPGTRLTVL.

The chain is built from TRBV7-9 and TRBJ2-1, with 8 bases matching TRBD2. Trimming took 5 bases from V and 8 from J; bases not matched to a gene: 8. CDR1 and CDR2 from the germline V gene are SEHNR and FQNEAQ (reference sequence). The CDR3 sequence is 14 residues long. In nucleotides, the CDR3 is TGTGCCAGCAGCCCCGGGGGGGCCGTAGATGAGCAGTTCTTC. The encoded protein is CASSPGGAVDEQFF.

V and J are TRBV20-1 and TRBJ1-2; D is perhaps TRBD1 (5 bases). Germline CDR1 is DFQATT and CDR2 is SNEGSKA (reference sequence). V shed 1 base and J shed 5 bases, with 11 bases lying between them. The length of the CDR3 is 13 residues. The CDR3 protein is CSARGGTQYGYTF. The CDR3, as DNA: TGCAGTGCTAGAGGGGGGACTCAATATGGCTACACCTTC.

The CDR3 is CSVTGQDGETQYF. The CDR3 nucleotides read TGCAGCGTGACGGGACAGGACGGGGAGACCCAGTACTTC. The chain combines TRBV29-1 with TRBJ2-5; TRBD1 agrees at 8 bases. J gave up 5 bases and V 6 bases, and 8 bases lay outside the gene matches. This CDR3 has 13 amino acids. Germline V gene sequence: CDR1 SQVTM, CDR2 ANQGSEA. The full variable domain, rest sourced from reference TRBV29-1 and TRBJ2-5, is SAVISQKPSRDICQRGTSLTIQCQVDSQVTMMFWYRQQPGQSLTLIATANQGSEATYESGFVIDKFPISRPNLTFSTLTVSNMSPEDSSIYLCSVTGQDGETQYFGPGTRLLVL.

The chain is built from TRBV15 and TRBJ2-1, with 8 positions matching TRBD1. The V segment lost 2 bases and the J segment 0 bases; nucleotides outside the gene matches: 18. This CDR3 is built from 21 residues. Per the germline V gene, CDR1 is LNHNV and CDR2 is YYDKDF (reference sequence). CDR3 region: CATSRKRGRGPETSSYNEQFF. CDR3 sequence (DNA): TGTGCCACCAGCAGAAAAAGGGGCAGGGGGCCTGAAACTAGCTCCTACAATGAGCAGTTCTTC. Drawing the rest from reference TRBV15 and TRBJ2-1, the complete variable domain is DAMVIQNPRYQVTQFGKPVTLSCSQTLNHNVMYWYQQKSSQAPKLLFHYYDKDFNNEADTPDNFQSRRPNTSFCFLDIRSPGLGDTAMYLCATSRKRGRGPETSSYNEQFFGPGTRLTVL.

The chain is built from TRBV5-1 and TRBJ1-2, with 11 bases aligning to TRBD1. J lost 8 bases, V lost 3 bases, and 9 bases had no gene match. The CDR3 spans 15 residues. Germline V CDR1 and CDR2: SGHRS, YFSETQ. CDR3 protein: CASSSEGQGASGYTF. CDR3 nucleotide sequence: TGCGCCAGCAGCTCGGAAGGACAGGGGGCAAGCGGCTACACCTTC.

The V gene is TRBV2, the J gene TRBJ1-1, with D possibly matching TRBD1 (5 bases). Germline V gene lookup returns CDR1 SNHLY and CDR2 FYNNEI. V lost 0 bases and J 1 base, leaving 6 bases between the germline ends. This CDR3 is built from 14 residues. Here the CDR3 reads CASSEAGGNTEAFF. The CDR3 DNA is TGTGCCAGCAGTGAAGCGGGGGGGAACACTGAAGCTTTCTTT.

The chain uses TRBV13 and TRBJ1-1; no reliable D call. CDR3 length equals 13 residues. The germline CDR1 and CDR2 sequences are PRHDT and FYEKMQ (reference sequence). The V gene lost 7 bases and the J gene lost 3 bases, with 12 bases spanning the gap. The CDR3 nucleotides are TGTGCCAGCAACCGGGATCGGGACACTGAAGCTTTCTTT. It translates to CASNRDRDTEAFF.

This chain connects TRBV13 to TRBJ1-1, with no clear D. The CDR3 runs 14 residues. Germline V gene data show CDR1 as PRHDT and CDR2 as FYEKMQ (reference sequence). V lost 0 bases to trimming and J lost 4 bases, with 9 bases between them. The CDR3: CASSLGRRATEAFF. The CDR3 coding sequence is TGTGCCAGCAGCTTAGGGCGGAGGGCCACTGAAGCTTTCTTT.